These T cell receptor beta chains were read from a single sample in a study of T cell responses to AZD1222 COVID-19 vaccine. Profiling relied on immunoSEQ multiplex PCR, and the TCRdb table lists in-frame clones only, not all of them. Among some 130,000 clones, over 90% were seen once, and the ten largest hold approximately 0.85%. Sequencing used peripheral blood, obtained on day 0 of AZD1222 vaccination. These receptors were collected from an adult in good health. CDR3s include the opening cysteine and the closing phenylalanine or tryptophan. A D gene is named only where the DNA matches it firmly. Clone size is stated in some rows and not others, as once, few, many or a class when expanded.

- 12 TRBJ2-7 - TRBV4-2 TGTGCCAGCAGCCAAGAATCCTACGAGCAGTACTTC CASSQESYEQYF
- 15 TRBJ1-6 TRBD1 TRBV18 TGTGCCAGCTCAATCGACCAGGGGGCGAATTCACCCCTCCACTTT CASSIDQGANSPLHF
- 15 TRBJ1-1 - TRBV10-2 TGCGCCAGCAGATCGGGCTTCTCTGGGGACACTGAAGCTTTCTTT CASRSGFSGDTEAFF
- 14 TRBJ1-1 - TRBV6-5 TGTGCCAGCACTACTTCCCAGGGTTTTGCTGAAGCTTTCTTT CASTTSQGFAEAFF
- 16 TRBJ2-2 - TRBV30 TGTGCCTGGAGACCGGGACACTACGCGAACACCGGGGAGCTGTTTTTT CAWRPGHYANTGELFF
- 16 TRBJ2-4 - TRBV6-5 TGTGCCAGCAGTTACTCGCAAGGTTCTGCCAAAAACATTCAGTACTTC CASSYSQGSAKNIQYF
- 15 TRBJ1-2 TRBD1 TRBV5-1 TGCGCCAGCAGCACGCTACCCGGGACAGGGTACGGCTACACCTTC CASSTLPGTGYGYTF
- 13 TRBJ1-3 - TRBV15 TGTGCCACCAGCGACGGTTCTGGAAACACCATATATTTT CATSDGSGNTIYF
once 12 TRBJ1-1 TRBD1 TRBV19 TGTGCCAGTAGTATATACAGGGGTAAAGCTTTCTTT CASSIYRGKAFF
- 14 TRBJ2-2 - TRBV10-3 TGTGCCACCCTGGACAGACCGAACACCGGGGAGCTGTTTTTT CATLDRPNTGELFF
- 18 TRBJ2-1 - TRBV18 TGTGCCAGCTCACGCTACGACCCGGGGGTTCTAATCAACAATGAGCAGTTCTTC CASSRYDPGVLINNEQFF
once 14 TRBJ2-7 TRBD2 TRBV5-6 TGTGCCAGCACAAGGCGGGGGGCAGCCTACGAGCAGTACTTC CASTRRGAAYEQYF
- 11 TRBJ2-7 - TRBV6-2/TRBV6-3 TGTGCCAGCAGTTATCCCTACGAGCAGTACTTC CASSYPYEQYF
- 15 TRBJ1-6 TRBD1 TRBV27 TGTGCCAGCAGTTTTACAGGGGATTATAATTCACCCCTCCACTTT CASSFTGDYNSPLHF
- 15 TRBJ1-5 TRBD1 TRBV19 TGTGCCAGTAGTTCACCGGACAGGCCTAATCAGCCCCAGCATTTT CASSSPDRPNQPQHF
- 15 TRBJ2-3 TRBD2 TRBV9 TGTGCCAGCAGCCCCACGGGGGGTGGGACAGATACGCAGTATTTT CASSPTGGGTDTQYF
- 13 TRBJ1-2 - TRBV25-1 TGTGCCAGCAGTGCCTCGGGTGACAATGGCTACACCTTC CASSASGDNGYTF
- 16 TRBJ1-2 - TRBV9 TGTGCCAGCAGCCAATACTCAGGGGTGACTTACCATGGCTACACCTTC CASSQYSGVTYHGYTF
once 14 TRBJ2-1 TRBD1 TRBV5-1 TGCGCCAGCAAGGGGACAGCCTCCTACAATGAGCAGTTCTTC CASKGTASYNEQFF
- 14 TRBJ2-1 TRBD1 TRBV18 TGTGCCAGCTCACCCTGGGACAGGGACAATGAGCAGTTCTTC CASSPWDRDNEQFF
- 13 TRBJ1-1 - TRBV12-3/TRBV12-4 TGTGCCAGCAGTTTAAGACAGTACACTGAAGCTTTCTTT CASSLRQYTEAFF
- 18 TRBJ2-3 - TRBV25-1 TGTGCCAGCAGTGGGTGGGTCGGGGCCCTGCAGATCACAGATACGCAGTATTTT CASSGWVGALQITDTQYF
- 16 TRBJ1-1 - TRBV19 TGTGCCAGTAGTATAGATTATAAGGGCGGAAACACTGAAGCTTTCTTT CASSIDYKGGNTEAFF
- 14 TRBJ1-1 - TRBV14 TGTGCCAGCAGCCGTGGGGCGTTTGACACTGAAGCTTTCTTT CASSRGAFDTEAFF
- 14 TRBJ1-2 TRBD1 TRBV10-3 TGTGCCATCAGTGATCGAGACAGGGTTGGCGGCTACACCTTC CAISDRDRVGGYTF
- 18 TRBJ2-3 TRBD2 TRBV10-3 TGTGCCATCAGTGACCTAGGGCGAGCGGGGGAGTACACAGATACGCAGTATTTT CAISDLGRAGEYTDTQYF